This entry lists 25 T cell receptor beta chains sequenced from one sample in a study of early stage breast cancer tumors. This table comes from immunoSEQ multiplex PCR, and its TCRdb copy is limited to in-frame clones, with some not included. The top ten hold about 7.2% of the sample, which has tens of thousands of clones, 70% to 80% seen once. The sequenced sample was blood. The source is a person between 50 and 60 years old with breast cancer.

This clone was counted a few times. This CDR3 is CASSRDTSNTEAFF. CDR3 bases: TGTGCCAGCAGCAGAGACACCTCGAACACTGAAGCTTTCTTT. This sequence joins TRBV7-9 and TRBJ1-1; D unresolved. The CDR3 is 14 residues long. The germline gives CDR1 SEHNR, CDR2 FQNEAQ (reference sequence). V lost 5 bases and J 1 base, leaving 11 bases between the germline ends.

V gene TRBV4-1 combines with J gene TRBJ2-7; D is perhaps TRBD2 (6 bases). The CDR3 spans 15 residues. V was cut by 3 bases and J by 2 bases, with 14 bases left in between. Germline-derived CDR1 and CDR2 are MGHRA and YSYEKL. CDR3 DNA: TGCGCCAGCAGCCAGGCCGGGCTAGCGCCCTACGAGCAGTACTTC. Encoded protein: CASSQAGLAPYEQYF.

The V and J genes are TRBV19 and TRBJ2-1; D is perhaps TRBD2 (5 bases). The V end lost 6 bases, the J end lost 8 bases, and 14 bases lay between the germline ends. The CDR3 extends over 13 amino acids. CDR1 is LNHDA and CDR2 is SQIVND in the germline V gene (reference sequence). CDR3 DNA sequence: TGTGCCAGTAGATCACTAGGAATCTATGAGCAGTTCTTC. Translated, it gives CASRSLGIYEQFF.

This chain connects TRBV15 to TRBJ2-1; D possibly corresponds to TRBD2 (5 bases). V lost 4 bases to trimming and J lost 7 bases, with 11 bases between them. Germline V gene lookup returns CDR1 LNHNV and CDR2 YYDKDF (reference sequence). The CDR3 extends over 13 amino acids. The CDR3 DNA is TGTGCCACCAGCAATGCCGGGAAAAATGAGCAGTTCTTC. Translated, it gives CATSNAGKNEQFF. Supplemented by reference TRBV15 and TRBJ2-1, the full variable domain reads DAMVIQNPRYQVTQFGKPVTLSCSQTLNHNVMYWYQQKSSQAPKLLFHYYDKDFNNEADTPDNFQSRRPNTSFCFLDIRSPGLGDTAMYLCATSNAGKNEQFFGPGTRLTVL.

The chain couples TRBV5-4 to TRBJ2-5; D may be TRBD2 (6 bases). Germline loops: CDR1 SGHNT, CDR2 YYREEE (reference sequence). V lost 2 bases and J 5 bases, leaving 16 bases between the germline ends. This CDR3 contains 15 residues. The CDR3 DNA reads TGTGCCAGCAGCTTACCTAGCGCGGGTCGTGAGACCCAGTACTTC. Amino acid sequence: CASSLPSAGRETQYF.

This clone has only a few counts. DNA of the CDR3: TGTGCCAGCAGCCCCGGGACAAGTGGCATGAACACTGAAGCTTTCTTT. Translated: CASSPGTSGMNTEAFF. The chain recombines TRBV9 with TRBJ1-1; tentative D call: TRBD1 (6 bases). This CDR3 has 16 residues. Trimming removed 4 bases at V and 0 bases at J, with 16 bases between. Germline-derived CDR1 and CDR2 are SGDLS and YYNGEE.

The chain links TRBV9 to TRBJ2-5; TRBD2 matches 7 bases. Germline-derived CDR1 and CDR2 are SGDLS and YYNGEE. V shed 10 bases and J 1 base; nucleotides not matched to a gene: 13. The CDR3 is 15 amino acids. The CDR3 loop is CAGVGGNSGQETQYF. CDR3 sequence (DNA): TGTGCCGGCGTCGGGGGGAATAGCGGCCAAGAGACCCAGTACTTC.

The chain recombines TRBV5-6 with TRBJ1-1; weak D call: TRBD1 (5 bases). CDR3 size: 14 residues. Germline loops: CDR1 SGHDT, CDR2 YYEEEE. V gave up 4 bases and J gave up 1 base, with 11 bases separating them. In DNA form, the CDR3 reads TGTGCCAGCAGCCTCGACAGCAGGAACACTGAAGCTTTCTTT. Amino acids: CASSLDSRNTEAFF.

V gene TRBV7-8 combines with J gene TRBJ2-2, with TRBD1 identical over 8 bases. With V trimmed by 4 bases and J by 0 bases, 4 bases remained unmatched. Per germline, CDR1 SGHVS and CDR2 FQNEAQ. The CDR3 extends over 16 amino acids. Here the CDR3 reads CASSYLTGANTGELFF. CDR3 DNA sequence: TGTGCCAGCAGCTATTTGACAGGGGCGAACACCGGGGAGCTGTTTTTT.

This chain joins TRBV18 and TRBJ2-1; D gene ambiguous. The CDR3 extends over 15 amino acids. V was clipped by 5 bases and J by 0 bases, with 11 bases between them. Per germline, CDR1 KGHSH and CDR2 LQKENI. The CDR3 nucleotides are TGTGCCAGCTCAGAGAGCATTAGCTCCTACAATGAGCAGTTCTTC. Encoded protein: CASSESISSYNEQFF.

The chain has TRBV4-1 and TRBJ2-7; 8 positions agree with TRBD2. J was trimmed by 0 bases and V by 1 base; bases with no gene match: 5. The germline gives CDR1 MGHRA, CDR2 YSYEKL. The CDR3 covers 16 residues. CDR3 region: CASSQVSAGASYEQYF. The CDR3 region has the DNA TGCGCCAGCAGCCAAGTTTCAGCGGGAGCCTCCTACGAGCAGTACTTC.

This clone was seen only a few times. The V and J genes are TRBV10-2 and TRBJ2-7, with unresolved D. The germline V and J ends were trimmed by 5 bases and 3 bases, with 5 bases remaining between them. CDR3 length: 11 residues. Germline V gene data show CDR1 as WSHSY and CDR2 as SAAADI. CDR3 DNA sequence: TGCGCCAGCAGTCAGATCTACGAGCAGTACTTC. This encodes CASSQIYEQYF.

In DNA, the CDR3 is TGCGCCAGCAGCCCTCGGGGACTAGACATCCCAGATACGCAGTATTTT. Protein: CASSPRGLDIPDTQYF. The chain uses TRBV4-3 and TRBJ2-3; 8 nucleotides line up with TRBD2. V dropped 4 bases and J dropped 4; count of bases not matched to a gene: 10. The CDR3 length is 16 residues. Germline V gene data show CDR1 as LGHNA and CDR2 as YSLEER.

This clone showed up just a few times. The rearrangement uses TRBV27 and TRBJ2-3, with D unresolved. The CDR3 covers 17 residues. Germline CDR1 MNHEY, CDR2 SMNVEV (reference sequence). The ends were cut back, 1 base at V and 0 bases at J, with 14 bases in the middle. The CDR3 spells CASSLWPTVTSTDTQYF. The CDR3 DNA reads TGTGCCAGCAGTTTATGGCCCACAGTTACTAGCACAGATACGCAGTATTTT.

The chain uses TRBV7-3 and TRBJ2-3, with 8 bases matching TRBD2. Germline CDR1 reads SGHTA; CDR2 reads FQGTGA. The CDR3 consists of 15 residues. V was clipped by 2 bases and J by 1 base; unmatched bases: 2. The CDR3 region has the DNA TGTGCCAGCAGCTTACTAGCGGGCCGCACAGATACGCAGTATTTT. It translates to CASSLLAGRTDTQYF.

The V and J genes are TRBV5-6 and TRBJ2-3, with 9 bases fitting TRBD2. Germline V gene lookup returns CDR1 SGHDT and CDR2 YYEEEE. The CDR3 loop spans 15 amino acids. V was clipped by 2 bases and J by 4 bases; unmatched bases: 5. This CDR3 reads CASSFIAGAADTQYF. CDR3 bases: TGTGCCAGCAGCTTTATAGCGGGGGCCGCAGATACGCAGTATTTT.

V gene TRBV19 combines with J gene TRBJ1-4; 7 nucleotides agree with TRBD1. The CDR3 is 15 residues long. The germline V gene encodes CDR1 LNHDA and CDR2 SQIVND (reference sequence). V shed 5 bases and J 8 bases; nucleotides not matched to a gene: 11. The CDR3 loop reads CASSLADRVVEKLFF. CDR3 nucleotides: TGTGCCAGTAGTCTCGCCGACAGGGTGGTGGAAAAACTGTTTTTT.

This clone has just a few counts. The chain has TRBV28 and TRBJ1-2, with a possible D match to TRBD1 (5 bases). Trimming left V 8 bases short and J 4 bases short, with 14 bases between. Germline CDR1 reads MDHEN; CDR2 reads SYDVKM. This CDR3 contains 13 residues. CDR3 DNA: TGTGCCAGCGGCAAGGGCGACAGCTATGGCTACACCTTC. It codes for CASGKGDSYGYTF.

This rearrangement joins TRBV6-5 to TRBJ2-4; D uncertain. The V and J ends lost 5 bases and 1 base respectively, with 9 bases between them. This CDR3 has 14 amino acids. CDR1 MNHEY and CDR2 SVGAGI come from the germline V gene. The CDR3 DNA sequence: TGTGCCAGCAGTACACAGATGGCCAAAAACATTCAGTACTTC. Its translation is CASSTQMAKNIQYF.

The chain is built from TRBV27 and TRBJ1-3; tentative D call: TRBD1 (5 bases). The CDR3 consists of 14 residues. In germline, CDR1 is MNHEY, CDR2 SMNVEV (reference sequence). Trimming took off 4 bases at V and 2 bases at J, with 9 bases between the two ends. The CDR3 region is CASSSRQTGNTIYF. The CDR3 DNA reads as TGTGCCAGCAGTTCTCGACAGACTGGAAACACCATATATTTT.

The CDR3 DNA reads TGCGCCAGCAGCCTTACTACAGGGAGCGACACTGAAGCTTTCTTT. Translated: CASSLTTGSDTEAFF. The chain couples TRBV4-3 to TRBJ1-1; maybe TRBD1 (6 bases). Germline V gene sequence: CDR1 LGHNA, CDR2 YSLEER. The V gene lost 4 bases and the J gene lost 3 bases, with 15 bases spanning the gap. The CDR3 consists of 15 residues.

V and J are TRBV4-3 and TRBJ1-2, with D perhaps matching TRBD1 (5 bases). Trimming left V 1 base short and J 0 bases short, with 6 bases between. The CDR3 length is 14 residues. Germline assignment: CDR1 LGHNA and CDR2 YSLEER. In nucleotides, the CDR3 is TGCGCCAGCAGCCAAGCGGGGGCTAACTATGGCTACACCTTC. Translation: CASSQAGANYGYTF.

This clone was detected only a few times. The chain has TRBV6-1 and TRBJ1-5; D gene ambiguous. CDR1 and CDR2 (germline): MNHNS, SASEGT. Trimming took 7 bases from V and 1 from J, leaving 11 bases between them. This CDR3 comprises 14 residues. The CDR3 here is CASTQSGSNQPQHF. The CDR3 DNA follows: TGTGCCAGCACCCAATCGGGAAGCAATCAGCCCCAGCATTTT.

The V call is TRBV25-1, the J call TRBJ1-1; D unresolved. CDR1 is MGHDK, CDR2 SYGVNS, per germline. Deletions cut 0 bases from V and 1 base from J, with 3 bases between. CDR3 length: 13 residues. The CDR3 nucleotides are TGTGCCAGCAGTGAATATAGGAACACTGAAGCTTTCTTT. Translated, it gives CASSEYRNTEAFF.

The chain couples TRBV7-6 to TRBJ2-7; 8 bases map to TRBD1. The V and J ends lost 5 bases and 1 base, in that order; junction bases with no gene match: 10. The CDR3 is 16 residues long. From germline, CDR1 is SGHVS and CDR2 FNYEAQ. Here the CDR3 reads CASSPEDRAVSYEQYV. The CDR3 DNA is TGTGCCAGCAGCCCGGAGGACAGGGCTGTGTCCTACGAGCAGTACGTC.